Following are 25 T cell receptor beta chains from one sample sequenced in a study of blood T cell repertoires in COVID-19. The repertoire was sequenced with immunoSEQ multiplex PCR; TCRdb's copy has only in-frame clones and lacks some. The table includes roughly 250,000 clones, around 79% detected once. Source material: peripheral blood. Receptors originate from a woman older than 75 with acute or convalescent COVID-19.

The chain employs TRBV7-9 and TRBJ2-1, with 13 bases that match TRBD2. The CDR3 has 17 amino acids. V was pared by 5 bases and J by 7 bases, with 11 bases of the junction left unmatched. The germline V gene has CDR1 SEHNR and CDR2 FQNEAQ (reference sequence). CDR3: CASSERGTSGKGNEQFF. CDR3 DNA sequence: TGTGCCAGCAGCGAGCGGGGGACTAGCGGGAAGGGGAATGAGCAGTTCTTC.

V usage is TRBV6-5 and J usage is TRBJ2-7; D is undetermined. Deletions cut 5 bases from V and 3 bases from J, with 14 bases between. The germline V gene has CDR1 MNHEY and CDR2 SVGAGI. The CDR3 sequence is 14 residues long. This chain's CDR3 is CASSLTGLGYEQYF. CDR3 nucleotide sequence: TGTGCCAGCAGTCTGACTGGTCTAGGCTACGAGCAGTACTTC.

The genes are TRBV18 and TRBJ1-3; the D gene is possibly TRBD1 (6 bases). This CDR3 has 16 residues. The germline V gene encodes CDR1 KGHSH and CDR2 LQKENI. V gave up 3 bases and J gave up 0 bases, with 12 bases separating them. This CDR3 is CASSPRTANSGNTIYF. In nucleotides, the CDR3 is TGTGCCAGCTCACCTAGGACAGCCAACTCTGGAAACACCATATATTTT.

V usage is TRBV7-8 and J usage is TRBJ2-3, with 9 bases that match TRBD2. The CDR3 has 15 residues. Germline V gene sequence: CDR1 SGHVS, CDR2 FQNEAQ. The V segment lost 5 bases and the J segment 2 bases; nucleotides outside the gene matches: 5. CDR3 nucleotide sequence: TGTGCCAGCAGCGCTAGCGGGGCCCTCACAGATACGCAGTATTTT. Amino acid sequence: CASSASGALTDTQYF. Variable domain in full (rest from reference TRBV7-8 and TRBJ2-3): GAGVSQSPRYKVAKRGQDVALRCDPISGHVSLFWYQQALGQGPEFLTYFQNEAQLDKSGLPSDRFFAERPEGSVSTLKIQRTQQEDSAVYLCASSASGALTDTQYFGPGTRLTVL.

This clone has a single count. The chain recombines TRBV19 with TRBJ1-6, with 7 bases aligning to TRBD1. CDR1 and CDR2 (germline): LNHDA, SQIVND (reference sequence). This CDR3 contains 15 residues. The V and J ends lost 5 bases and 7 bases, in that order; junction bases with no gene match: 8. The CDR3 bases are TGTGCCAGTAGTTTCCGGGACAGACTAAATTCACCCCTCCACTTT. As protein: CASSFRDRLNSPLHF. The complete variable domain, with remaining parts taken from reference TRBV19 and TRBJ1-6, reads DGGITQSPKYLFRKEGQNVTLSCEQNLNHDAMYWYRQDPGQGLRLIYYSQIVNDFQKGDIAEGYSVSREKKESFPLTVTSAQKNPTAFYLCASSFRDRLNSPLHFGNGTRLTVT.

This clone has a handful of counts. This CDR3 is CASSLALGQGNIQYF. For the CDR3, the DNA is TGTGCCAGCAGCTTAGCGTTGGGACAGGGTAACATTCAGTACTTC. This chain connects TRBV7-9 to TRBJ2-4, with 9 bases fitting TRBD1. CDR1 and CDR2 (germline): SEHNR, FQNEAQ (reference sequence). The CDR3 has 15 residues. With 0 bases clipped from V and 7 bases from J, the junction kept 4 bases outside the gene matches.

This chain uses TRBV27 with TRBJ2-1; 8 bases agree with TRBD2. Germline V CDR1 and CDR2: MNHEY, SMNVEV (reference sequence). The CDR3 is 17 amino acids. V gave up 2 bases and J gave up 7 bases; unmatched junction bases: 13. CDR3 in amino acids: CASSLTFGVAGSNEQFF. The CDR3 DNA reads TGTGCCAGCAGTTTAACTTTCGGGGTAGCGGGATCGAATGAGCAGTTCTTC.

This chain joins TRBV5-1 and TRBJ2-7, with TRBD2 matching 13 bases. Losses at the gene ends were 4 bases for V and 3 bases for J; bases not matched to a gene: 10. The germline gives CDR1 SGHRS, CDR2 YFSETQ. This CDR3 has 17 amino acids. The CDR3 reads CASSLGLAGAAVYEQYF. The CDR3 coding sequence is TGCGCCAGCAGCCTCGGACTAGCGGGAGCGGCTGTCTACGAGCAGTACTTC. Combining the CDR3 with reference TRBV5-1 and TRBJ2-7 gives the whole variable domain KAGVTQTPRYLIKTRGQQVTLSCSPISGHRSVSWYQQTPGQGLQFLFEYFSETQRNKGNFPGRFSGRQFSNSRSEMNVSTLELGDSALYLCASSLGLAGAAVYEQYFGPGTRLTVT.

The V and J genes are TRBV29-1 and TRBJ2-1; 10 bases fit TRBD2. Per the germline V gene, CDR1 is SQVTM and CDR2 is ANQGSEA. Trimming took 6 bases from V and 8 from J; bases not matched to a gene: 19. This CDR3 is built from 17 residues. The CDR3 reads CSVVLGNSGRPMYEQFF. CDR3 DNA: TGCAGCGTCGTCCTAGGTAATAGCGGGAGGCCTATGTATGAGCAGTTCTTC.

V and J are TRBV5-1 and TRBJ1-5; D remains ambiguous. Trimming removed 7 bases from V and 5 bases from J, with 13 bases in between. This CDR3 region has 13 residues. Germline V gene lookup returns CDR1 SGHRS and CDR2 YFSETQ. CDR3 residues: CASRFSEDQPQHF. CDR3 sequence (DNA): TGCGCCAGCCGATTCTCCGAGGATCAGCCCCAGCATTTT.

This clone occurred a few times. Written as DNA, the CDR3 is TGTGCCCCGGGGGTAGGCGACGAAGCTTTCTTT. Translation: CAPGVGDEAFF. The chain uses TRBV11-2 and TRBJ1-1; D is perhaps TRBD1 (5 bases). V lost 11 bases to trimming and J lost 8 bases, with 15 bases between them. CDR3 length equals 11 residues. In germline, CDR1 is SGHAT, CDR2 FQNNGV.

The CDR3 sequence: CASSFGVPPDTQYF. In DNA form, the CDR3 reads TGTGCCAGCAGTTTCGGAGTTCCTCCAGATACGCAGTATTTT. This chain links TRBV27 with TRBJ2-3; D remains ambiguous. The germline V gene has CDR1 MNHEY and CDR2 SMNVEV (reference sequence). The CDR3 contains 14 residues. Trimming pared 3 bases from V and 4 bases from J, leaving 11 bases between.

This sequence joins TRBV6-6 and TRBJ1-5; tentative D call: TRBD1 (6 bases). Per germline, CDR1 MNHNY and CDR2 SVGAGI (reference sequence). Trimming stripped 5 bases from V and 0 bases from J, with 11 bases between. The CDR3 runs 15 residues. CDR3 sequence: CASSNGQNSNQPQHF. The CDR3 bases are TGTGCCAGCAGTAACGGACAGAATAGCAATCAGCCCCAGCATTTT.

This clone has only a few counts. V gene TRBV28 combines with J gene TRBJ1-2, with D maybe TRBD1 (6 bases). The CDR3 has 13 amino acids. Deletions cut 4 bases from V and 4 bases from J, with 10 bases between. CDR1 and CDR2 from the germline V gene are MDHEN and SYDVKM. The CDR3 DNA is TGTGCCAGCAGTTCAGCGGACAGCTATGGCTACACCTTC. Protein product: CASSSADSYGYTF.

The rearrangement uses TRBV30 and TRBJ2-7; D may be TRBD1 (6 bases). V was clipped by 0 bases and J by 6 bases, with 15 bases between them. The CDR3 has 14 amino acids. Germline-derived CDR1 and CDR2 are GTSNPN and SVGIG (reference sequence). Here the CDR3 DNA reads TGTGCCTGGAGTGTGGGTACAGGGAAGTTCGAGCAGTACTTC. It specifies CAWSVGTGKFEQYF.

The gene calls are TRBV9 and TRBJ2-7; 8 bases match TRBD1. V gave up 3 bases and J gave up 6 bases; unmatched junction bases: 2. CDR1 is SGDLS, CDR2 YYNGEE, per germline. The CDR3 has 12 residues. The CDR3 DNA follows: TGTGCCAGCAGCGGCGACAGGGGCGAGCAGTACTTC. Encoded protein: CASSGDRGEQYF.

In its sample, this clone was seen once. The CDR3 sequence is CASRGNEKLFF. For the CDR3, the DNA is TGTGCCTCGAGGGGGAATGAAAAACTGTTTTTT. The rearrangement uses TRBV27 and TRBJ1-4; possibly TRBD1 for D (6 bases). Germline V gene sequence: CDR1 MNHEY, CDR2 SMNVEV (reference sequence). Trimming shortened V by 11 bases and J by 5 bases, and 9 bases separated the two germline ends. The CDR3 has 11 residues.

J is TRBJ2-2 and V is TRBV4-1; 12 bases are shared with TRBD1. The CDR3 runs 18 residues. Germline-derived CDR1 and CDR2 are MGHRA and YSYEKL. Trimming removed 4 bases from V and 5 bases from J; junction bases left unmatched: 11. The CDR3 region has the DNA TGCGCCAGCAGCCCCGGGACAGGGGGCATGGTGGATACCGGGGAGCTGTTTTTT. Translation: CASSPGTGGMVDTGELFF.

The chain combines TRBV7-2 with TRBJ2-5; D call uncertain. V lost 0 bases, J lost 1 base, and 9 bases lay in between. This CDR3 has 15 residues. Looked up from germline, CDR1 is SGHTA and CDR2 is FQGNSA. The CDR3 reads CASSLASTTQETQYF. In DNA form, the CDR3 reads TGTGCCAGCAGCTTAGCGAGCACTACCCAAGAGACCCAGTACTTC.

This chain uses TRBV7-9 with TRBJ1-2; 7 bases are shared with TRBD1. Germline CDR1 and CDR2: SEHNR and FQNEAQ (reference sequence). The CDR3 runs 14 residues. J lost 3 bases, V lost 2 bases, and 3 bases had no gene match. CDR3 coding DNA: TGTGCCAGCAGCTTATCAGGGGGAGACTATGGCTACACCTTC. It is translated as CASSLSGGDYGYTF.

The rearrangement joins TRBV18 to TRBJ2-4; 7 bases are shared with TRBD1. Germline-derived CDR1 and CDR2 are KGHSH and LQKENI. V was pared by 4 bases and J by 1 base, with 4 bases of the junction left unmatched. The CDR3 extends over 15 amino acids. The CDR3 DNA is TGTGCCAGCTCACAGATACAGGGGGCCAAAAACATTCAGTACTTC. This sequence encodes CASSQIQGAKNIQYF. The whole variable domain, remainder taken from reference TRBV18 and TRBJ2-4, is NAGVMQNPRHLVRRRGQEARLRCSPMKGHSHVYWYRQLPEEGLKFMVYLQKENIIDESGMPKERFSAEFPKEGPSILRIQQVVRGDSAAYFCASSQIQGAKNIQYFGAGTRLSVL.

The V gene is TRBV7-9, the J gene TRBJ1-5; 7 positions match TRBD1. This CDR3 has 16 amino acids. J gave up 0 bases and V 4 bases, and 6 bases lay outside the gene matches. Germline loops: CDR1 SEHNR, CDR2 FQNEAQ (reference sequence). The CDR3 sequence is CASSSTGEDSNQPQHF. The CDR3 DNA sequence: TGTGCCAGCAGCTCAACAGGGGAGGATAGCAATCAGCCCCAGCATTTT.

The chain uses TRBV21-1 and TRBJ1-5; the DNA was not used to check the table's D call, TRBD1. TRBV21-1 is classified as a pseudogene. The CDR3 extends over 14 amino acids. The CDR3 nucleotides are TGTGCCAGCAGCAATGGACAGGGGTTATGGCCCCAGCATTTT. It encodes CASSNGQGLWPQHF.

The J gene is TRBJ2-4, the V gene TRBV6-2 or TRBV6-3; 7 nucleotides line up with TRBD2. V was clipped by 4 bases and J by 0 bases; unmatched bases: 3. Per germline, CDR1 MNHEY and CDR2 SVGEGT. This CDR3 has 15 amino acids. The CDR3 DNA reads TGTGCCAGCAGTTTTGGGGGGGTAGCCAAAAACATTCAGTACTTC. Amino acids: CASSFGGVAKNIQYF.

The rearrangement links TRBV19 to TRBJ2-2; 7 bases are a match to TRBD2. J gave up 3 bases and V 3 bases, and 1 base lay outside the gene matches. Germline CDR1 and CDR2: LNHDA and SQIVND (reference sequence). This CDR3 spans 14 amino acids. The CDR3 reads CASSMAGDTGELFF. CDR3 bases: TGTGCCAGTAGTATGGCGGGAGACACCGGGGAGCTGTTTTTT. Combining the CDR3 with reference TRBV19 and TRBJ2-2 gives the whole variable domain DGGITQSPKYLFRKEGQNVTLSCEQNLNHDAMYWYRQDPGQGLRLIYYSQIVNDFQKGDIAEGYSVSREKKESFPLTVTSAQKNPTAFYLCASSMAGDTGELFFGEGSRLTVL.